What follows is one TCR beta chain and its context. This CDR3 spans 13 amino acids. CDR1 is MNHEY and CDR2 is SVGAGI in the germline V gene. V lost 5 bases and J lost 4, with 11 bases in between. The sample originates from a study of blood T cell repertoires in COVID-19. Sequencing was performed with immunoSEQ multiplex PCR; in TCRdb, only in-frame clones are kept and a portion is missing. The sample lists 250,000 to 300,000 clones, approximately 86% occurring once. The chain has TRBV6-5 and TRBJ1-1; the D gene is possibly TRBD1 (5 bases). Sequences were obtained from peripheral blood. This TCR was recovered from a man between 18 and 35 years old with active or convalescent COVID-19. CDR3: CASSPPQGTEAFF. CDR3 coding DNA: TGTGCCAGCAGTCCCCCGCAGGGCACTGAAGCTTTCTTT.